This note documents a single T cell receptor (beta chain) sequence. As yet, its antigen is unknown. The data were obtained in a study of shared clonotypes between healthy human individuals. Turning to the study itself: Participating donors consisted of two women and a few men aged 18 to 49. Study conclusions and caveats: Rarefaction revealed incomplete sorted-subset sequencing despite large depth. It was anticipated that sequencing depth would influence how many clonotypes donors shared.

Produced via immunoSEQ multiplex PCR; TCRdb's table is partial and in-frame only. The sample yields millions of clones, roughly 92% seen once. Source material: naive CD4+ T cells sorted from blood. Subset meaning: CD45RA+ positively selected. The sequence came from a man aged 18 to 35 in good health.

The CDR3 DNA sequence: TGCGCCAGCAGTGAGCAAGGGGCGGGGCGGACAATTTATGGCTACACCTTC. This gives the protein CASSEQGAGRTIYGYTF. The V gene is TRBV10-1, the J gene TRBJ1-2, with D possibly being TRBD1 (5 bases). The V end lost 2 bases, the J end lost 5 bases, and 21 bases lay between the germline ends. CDR3 length equals 17 residues. Germline loops: CDR1 WNHNN, CDR2 SYGVQD (reference sequence).